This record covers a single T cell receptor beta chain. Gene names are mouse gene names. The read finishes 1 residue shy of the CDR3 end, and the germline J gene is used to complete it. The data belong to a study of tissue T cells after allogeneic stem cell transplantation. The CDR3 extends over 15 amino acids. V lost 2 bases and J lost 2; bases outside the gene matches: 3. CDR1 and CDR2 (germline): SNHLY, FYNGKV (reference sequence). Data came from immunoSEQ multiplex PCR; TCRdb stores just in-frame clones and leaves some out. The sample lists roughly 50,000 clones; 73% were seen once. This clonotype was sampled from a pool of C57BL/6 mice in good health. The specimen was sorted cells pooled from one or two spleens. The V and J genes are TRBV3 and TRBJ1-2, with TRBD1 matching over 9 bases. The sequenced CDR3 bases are TGTGCCAGCAGCTTACCGGGGACAGGGAACTCCGACTACACC. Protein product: CASSLPGTGNSDYT. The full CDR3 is CASSLPGTGNSDYTF.